This TCR beta chain was profiled in a study of blood T cell repertoires in COVID-19. Study context: Researchers got acute and convalescent COVID-19 samples from the United States, Italy and Spain.

Produced via immunoSEQ multiplex PCR; TCRdb's table is partial and in-frame only. Found here are approximately 140,000 clones, 65% to 90% of them singletons; the top ten hold approximately 3.5%. Turning to this clone: Distinct nucleotide sequences in the sample also encode this CDR3.

CDR3 length: 15 residues. Germline V gene sequence: CDR1 SGHDT, CDR2 YYEEEE. Trimming took 0 bases from V and 0 from J, leaving 6 bases between them. The TCR was taken from a man between 65 and 80 years old with acute or convalescent COVID-19. Sequencing used peripheral blood. The chain joins TRBV5-6 to TRBJ1-4; D remains unclear. CDR3 protein: CASSLAGATNEKLFF. DNA of the CDR3: TGTGCCAGCAGCTTGGCAGGTGCAACTAATGAAAAACTGTTTTTT.